These 15 T cell receptor beta chains were all obtained from the same sample, sequenced in a study of brain T cells in children with intractable seizures. This table comes from immunoSEQ multiplex PCR, and its TCRdb copy is limited to in-frame clones, with some not included. This sample has 62,000 or so clones, with about 96% found just once. Sequencing used peripheral blood, obtained at surgery. Receptors were obtained from a boy less than two years old with focal cortical dysplasia and intractable seizures.

V is TRBV5-5 and J is TRBJ2-3; TRBD2 might be the D (6 bases). From germline, CDR1 is SGHKS and CDR2 YYEKEE (reference sequence). This CDR3 comprises 19 residues. Trimming took off 0 bases at V and 0 bases at J, with 20 bases between the two ends. The CDR3: CASSLVFAAGSSSTDTQYF. DNA of the CDR3: TGTGCCAGCAGCTTGGTCTTCGCGGCGGGGAGCTCTAGCACAGATACGCAGTATTTT. The full variable domain, in which reference TRBV5-5 and TRBJ2-3 provide the parts outside the CDR3, is DAGVTQSPTHLIKTRGQQVTLRCSPISGHKSVSWYQQVLGQGPQFIFQYYEKEERGRGNFPDRFSARQFPNYSSELNVNALLLGDSALYLCASSLVFAAGSSSTDTQYFGPGTRLTVL.

The genes are TRBV12-5 and TRBJ2-6; weak D call: TRBD1 (6 bases). Germline V CDR1 and CDR2: LGHNT, FRNRAP. Trimming removed 1 base at V and 0 bases at J, with 10 bases between. The CDR3 loop spans 17 amino acids. The CDR3 sequence is CASGLGQVASGANVLTF. DNA of the CDR3: TGTGCTAGTGGTTTGGGACAGGTAGCCTCTGGGGCCAACGTCCTGACTTTC. The full variable domain, completed using reference TRBV12-5 and TRBJ2-6, is DARVTQTPRHKVTEMGQEVTMRCQPILGHNTVFWYRQTMMQGLELLAYFRNRAPLDDSGMPKDRFSAEMPDATLATLKIQPSEPRDSAVYFCASGLGQVASGANVLTFGAGSRLTVL.

V usage is TRBV5-1 and J usage is TRBJ2-3; D unclear. V was cut by 4 bases and J by 6 bases, with 12 bases left in between. CDR1 and CDR2 (germline): SGHRS, YFSETQ. The CDR3 loop spans 13 amino acids. The CDR3 DNA sequence: TGCGCCAGCAGCCAGAGGTTAGGGGATACGCAGTATTTT. The encoded protein is CASSQRLGDTQYF.

J is TRBJ2-7 and V is TRBV7-8; D remains ambiguous. The CDR3 is 17 residues long. The V end was cut by 4 bases, the J end by 2 bases, with 21 bases between. Germline CDR1 and CDR2: SGHVS and FQNEAQ. This CDR3 reads CASSSTQPRPKAYEQYF. CDR3 DNA sequence: TGTGCCAGCAGCTCCACCCAGCCCAGGCCAAAGGCCTACGAGCAGTACTTC.

The rearrangement uses TRBV7-3 and TRBJ2-1; 9 bases match TRBD2. CDR1 SGHTA and CDR2 FQGTGA come from the germline V gene. V lost 1 base, J lost 7 bases, and 5 bases stayed unmatched. This CDR3 spans 15 amino acids. Here the CDR3 reads CASSLSGRAGNEQFF. Written as DNA, the CDR3 is TGTGCCAGCAGCTTAAGCGGGAGGGCCGGTAATGAGCAGTTCTTC.

The rearrangement joins TRBV27 to TRBJ2-1; 8 bases align to TRBD1. Looked up from germline, CDR1 is MNHEY and CDR2 is SMNVEV (reference sequence). The CDR3 has 13 residues. The junction had 5 bases not matched to a gene; V was cut back by 5 bases and J by 8 bases. The CDR3 sequence: CASSMTGAYEQFF. CDR3 DNA sequence: TGTGCCAGCAGTATGACAGGGGCGTATGAGCAGTTCTTC.

J is TRBJ2-5 and V is TRBV27; weak D call: TRBD2 (5 bases). The CDR3 is made up of 16 amino acids. Per germline, CDR1 MNHEY and CDR2 SMNVEV (reference sequence). V shed 5 bases and J shed 7 bases, with 23 bases lying between them. The CDR3 coding sequence is TGTGCCAGCAGTCCCCAGGACCCATTCCCGAGGGTGACCCAGTACTTC. As protein: CASSPQDPFPRVTQYF.

The chain recombines TRBV7-6 with TRBJ2-3; 12 nucleotides match TRBD2. The V gene end was trimmed by 4 bases and the J gene end by 9 bases; junction bases not matched to a gene: 5. This CDR3 region has 14 residues. In germline, CDR1 is SGHVS, CDR2 FNYEAQ. As DNA, the CDR3 is TGTGCCAGCAGCTCTAGCGGGGGGGCTGGAACGCAGTATTTT. Its protein product is CASSSSGGAGTQYF.

J is TRBJ1-1 and V is TRBV5-5; 7 bases map to TRBD1. Losses at the gene ends were 3 bases for V and 1 base for J; bases not matched to a gene: 3. The CDR3 runs 14 residues. The germline gives CDR1 SGHKS, CDR2 YYEKEE (reference sequence). CDR3 nucleotides: TGTGCCAGCAGCTGGAACAGGGGGAACACTGAAGCTTTCTTT. Protein sequence: CASSWNRGNTEAFF.

This clone was seen just once. The chain combines TRBV15 with TRBJ2-1; unclear D gene. V was pared by 0 bases and J by 3 bases, with 12 bases between. The CDR3 has 16 amino acids. The germline CDR1 and CDR2 sequences are LNHNV and YYDKDF (reference sequence). DNA of the CDR3: TGTGCCACCAGCAGAGATATCGGACCTCACTACAATGAGCAGTTCTTC. Residues: CATSRDIGPHYNEQFF.

V usage is TRBV11-2 and J usage is TRBJ1-5; TRBD1 might be the D (5 bases). The CDR3 loop spans 13 amino acids. Germline CDR1 reads SGHAT; CDR2 reads FQNNGV. Trimming left V 0 bases short and J 6 bases short, with 6 bases between. CDR3: CASSLDQGQPQHF. The CDR3 nucleotides read TGTGCCAGCAGCTTAGATCAGGGTCAGCCCCAGCATTTT.

The chain couples TRBV3-1 (or the pseudogene TRBV3-2) to TRBJ2-7; 10 positions match TRBD1. In germline, CDR1 is LGHDT, CDR2 YNNKEL (reference sequence). The junction had 13 bases not matched to a gene; V was cut back by 4 bases and J by 4 bases. The CDR3 runs to 17 residues. DNA of the CDR3: TGTGCCAGCAGCCCGTCCTGGGACAGGGGAATGGGATACGAGCAGTACTTC. Amino acid sequence: CASSPSWDRGMGYEQYF.

This clone showed up just once. The V and J genes are TRBV7-8 and TRBJ2-3; tentatively, D is TRBD1 or TRBD2 (5 bases each). CDR3 length: 16 residues. Germline lookup yields CDR1 SGHVS and CDR2 FQNEAQ. Trimming took off 5 bases at V and 2 bases at J, with 17 bases between the two ends. The CDR3 protein is CASSPRLGPITDTQYF. For the CDR3, the DNA is TGTGCCAGCAGCCCGCGCCTGGGACCGATCACAGATACGCAGTATTTT.

The chain links TRBV6-5 to TRBJ2-7; TRBD2 matches at 7 bases. Germline values: CDR1 MNHEY, CDR2 SVGAGI. This CDR3 region has 15 residues. The V and J ends lost 7 bases and 2 bases, in that order; junction bases with no gene match: 11. CDR3 sequence: CASIRSAGVAYEQYF. Here the CDR3 DNA reads TGTGCCAGCATAAGGTCGGCGGGAGTTGCCTACGAGCAGTACTTC.

The rearrangement joins TRBV4-2 to TRBJ2-1; D might be TRBD2 (5 bases). Germline-derived CDR1 and CDR2 are LGHNA and YNFKEQ. The CDR3 runs 17 residues. V lost 0 bases and J lost 9, with 21 bases in between. CDR3 coding DNA: TGTGCCAGCAGCCAAGAAACCCTATGGGCTAGCCGACGTGAGCAGTTCTTC. Translation gives CASSQETLWASRREQFF.